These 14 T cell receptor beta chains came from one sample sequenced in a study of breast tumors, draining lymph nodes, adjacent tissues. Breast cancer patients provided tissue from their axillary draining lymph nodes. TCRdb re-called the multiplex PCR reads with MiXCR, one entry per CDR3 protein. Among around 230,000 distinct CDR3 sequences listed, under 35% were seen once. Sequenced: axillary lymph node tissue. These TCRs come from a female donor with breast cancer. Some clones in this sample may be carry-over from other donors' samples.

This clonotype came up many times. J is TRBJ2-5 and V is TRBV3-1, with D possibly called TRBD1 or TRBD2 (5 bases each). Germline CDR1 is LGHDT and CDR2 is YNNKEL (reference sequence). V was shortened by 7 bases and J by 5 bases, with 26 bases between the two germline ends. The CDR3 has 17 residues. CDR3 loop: CASTSQGRVLTGETQYF. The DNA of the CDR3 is TGTGCCAGCACTTCCCAGGGCAGGGTCTTAACGGGGGAGACCCAGTACTTC.

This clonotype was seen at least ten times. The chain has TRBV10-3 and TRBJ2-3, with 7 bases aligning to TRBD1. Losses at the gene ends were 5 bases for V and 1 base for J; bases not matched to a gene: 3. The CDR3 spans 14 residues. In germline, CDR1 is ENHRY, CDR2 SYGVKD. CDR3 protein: CAISRQGGTDTQYF. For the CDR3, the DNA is TGTGCCATCAGTAGACAGGGAGGCACAGATACGCAGTATTTT.

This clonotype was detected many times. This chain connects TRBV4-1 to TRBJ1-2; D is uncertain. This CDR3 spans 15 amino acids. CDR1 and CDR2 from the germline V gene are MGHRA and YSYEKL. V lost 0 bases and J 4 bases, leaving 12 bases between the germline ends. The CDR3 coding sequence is TGCGCCAGCAGCCAAGATATGGGTGCGCTCTATGGCTACACCTTC. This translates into CASSQDMGALYGYTF.

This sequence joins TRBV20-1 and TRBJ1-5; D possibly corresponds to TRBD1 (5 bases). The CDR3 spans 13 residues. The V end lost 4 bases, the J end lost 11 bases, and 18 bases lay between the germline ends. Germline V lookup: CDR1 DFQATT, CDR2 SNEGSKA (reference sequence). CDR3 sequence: CSATDGGVETQHF. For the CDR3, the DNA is TGCAGTGCTACTGACGGGGGGGTGGAGACCCAGCATTTT.

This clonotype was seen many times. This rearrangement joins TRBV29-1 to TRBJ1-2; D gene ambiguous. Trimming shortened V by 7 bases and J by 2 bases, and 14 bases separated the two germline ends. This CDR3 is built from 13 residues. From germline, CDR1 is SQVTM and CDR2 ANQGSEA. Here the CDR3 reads CSARTDDNYGYTF. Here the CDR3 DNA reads TGCAGCGCCCGGACGGACGACAACTATGGCTACACCTTC.

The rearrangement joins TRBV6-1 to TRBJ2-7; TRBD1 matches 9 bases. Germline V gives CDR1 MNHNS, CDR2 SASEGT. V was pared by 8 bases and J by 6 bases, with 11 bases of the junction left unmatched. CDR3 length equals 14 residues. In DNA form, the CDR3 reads TGTGCCAGCTGCTGGACAGGGGAAGAGAGCGAGCAGTACTTC. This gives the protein CASCWTGEESEQYF.

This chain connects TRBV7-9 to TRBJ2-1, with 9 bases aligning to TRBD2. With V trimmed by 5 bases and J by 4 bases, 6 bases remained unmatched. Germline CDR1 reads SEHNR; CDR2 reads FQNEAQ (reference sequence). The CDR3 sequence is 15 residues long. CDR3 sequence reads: CASSRGTSRYNEQFF. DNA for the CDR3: TGTGCCAGCAGCAGGGGGACTAGCCGATACAATGAGCAGTTCTTC.

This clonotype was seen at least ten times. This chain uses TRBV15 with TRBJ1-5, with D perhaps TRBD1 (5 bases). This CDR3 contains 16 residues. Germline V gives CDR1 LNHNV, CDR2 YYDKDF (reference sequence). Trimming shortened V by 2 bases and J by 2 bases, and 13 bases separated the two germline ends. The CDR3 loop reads CATSRFPGTGNQPQHF. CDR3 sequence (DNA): TGTGCCACCAGCAGATTCCCTGGGACGGGCAATCAGCCCCAGCATTTT. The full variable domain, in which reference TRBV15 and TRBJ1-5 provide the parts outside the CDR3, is DAMVIQNPRYQVTQFGKPVTLSCSQTLNHNVMYWYQQKSSQAPKLLFHYYDKDFNNEADTPDNFQSRRPNTSFCFLDIRSPGLGDTAMYLCATSRFPGTGNQPQHFGDGTRLSIL.

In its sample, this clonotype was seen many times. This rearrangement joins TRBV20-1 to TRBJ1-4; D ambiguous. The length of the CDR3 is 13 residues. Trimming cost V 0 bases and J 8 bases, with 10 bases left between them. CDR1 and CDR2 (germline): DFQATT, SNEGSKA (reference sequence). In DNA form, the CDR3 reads TGCAGTGCTAGAGATGGGCTTAGCGAAAAACTGTTTTTT. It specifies CSARDGLSEKLFF.

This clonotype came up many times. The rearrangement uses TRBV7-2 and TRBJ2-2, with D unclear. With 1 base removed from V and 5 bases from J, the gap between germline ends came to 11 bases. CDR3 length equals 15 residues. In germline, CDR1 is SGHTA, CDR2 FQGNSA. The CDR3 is CASSLVAELTGELFF. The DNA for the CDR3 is TGTGCCAGCAGCTTAGTTGCCGAACTAACCGGGGAGCTGTTTTTT.

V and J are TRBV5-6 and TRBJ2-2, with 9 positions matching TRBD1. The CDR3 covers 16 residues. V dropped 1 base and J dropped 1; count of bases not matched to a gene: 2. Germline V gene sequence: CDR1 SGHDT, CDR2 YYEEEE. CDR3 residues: CASSLLGQGNTGELFF. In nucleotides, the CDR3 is TGTGCCAGCAGCTTGTTGGGACAGGGGAACACCGGGGAGCTGTTTTTT.

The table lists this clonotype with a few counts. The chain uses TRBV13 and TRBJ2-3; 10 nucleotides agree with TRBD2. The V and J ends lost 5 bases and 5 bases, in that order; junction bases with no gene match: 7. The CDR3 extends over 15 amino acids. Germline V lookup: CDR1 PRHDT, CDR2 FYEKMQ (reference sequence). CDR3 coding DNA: TGTGCCAGCAGCCCCCGGCTAGCGGGAGAAGATACGCAGTATTTT. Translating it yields CASSPRLAGEDTQYF.

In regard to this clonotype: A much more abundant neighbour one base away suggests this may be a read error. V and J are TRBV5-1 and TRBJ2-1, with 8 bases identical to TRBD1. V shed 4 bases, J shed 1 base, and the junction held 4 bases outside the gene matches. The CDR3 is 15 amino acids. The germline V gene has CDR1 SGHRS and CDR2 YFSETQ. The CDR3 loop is CASSVGQGSYNEQFF. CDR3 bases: TGCGCCAGCAGCGTCGGACAGGGATCCTACAATGAGCAGTTCTTC.

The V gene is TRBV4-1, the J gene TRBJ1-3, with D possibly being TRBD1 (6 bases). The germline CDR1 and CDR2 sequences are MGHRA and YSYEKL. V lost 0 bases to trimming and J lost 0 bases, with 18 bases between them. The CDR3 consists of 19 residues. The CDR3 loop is CASSQDRAGVKYSGNTIYF. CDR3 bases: TGCGCCAGCAGCCAAGATAGGGCAGGGGTTAAATACTCTGGAAACACCATATATTTT.